Shown below are 8 T cell receptor beta chains from a single sample sequenced in a study of cytomegalovirus exposure and HLA in healthy donors. PCR primers comprised 60 Vbeta and 13 Jbeta primers. Only in-frame clones appear in the TCRdb table, and some are missing; sequencing was by immunoSEQ multiplex PCR. Of 100,000 to 150,000 clones in the sample, around 72% are singletons; the top ten hold more than 7.5%. The material sequenced was PBMCs. These receptors were collected from a woman in her forties or fifties in good health and CMV-seropositive.

The V and J genes are TRBV29-1 and TRBJ2-3; D might be TRBD2 (7 bases). Germline lookup yields CDR1 SQVTM and CDR2 ANQGSEA. This CDR3 has 14 residues. The V end was cut by 4 bases, the J end by 4 bases, with 15 bases between. CDR3 sequence (DNA): TGCAGCGTTGGGGCGGGGGCCCATTCAGATACGCAGTATTTT. Translation: CSVGAGAHSDTQYF.

The gene calls are TRBV5-1 and TRBJ1-1; 8 bases map to TRBD1. Germline values: CDR1 SGHRS, CDR2 YFSETQ. The CDR3 is 14 residues long. Trimming removed 7 bases from V and 1 base from J; junction bases left unmatched: 6. The CDR3 here is CASGSQGGNTEAFF. CDR3 in DNA: TGCGCCAGCGGTTCACAGGGGGGGAACACTGAAGCTTTCTTT.

J is TRBJ1-1 and V is TRBV20-1, with D perhaps matching TRBD1 (5 bases). Germline V gene sequence: CDR1 DFQATT, CDR2 SNEGSKA (reference sequence). Trimming shortened V by 4 bases and J by 7 bases, and 10 bases separated the two germline ends. This CDR3 region has 11 residues. CDR3 sequence reads: CSATRQFEAFF. In DNA, the CDR3 is TGCAGTGCTACAAGACAGTTTGAAGCTTTCTTT.

This clone was observed a handful of times. The V gene is TRBV7-3, the J gene TRBJ2-3; TRBD2 aligns across 10 bases. The germline gives CDR1 SGHTA, CDR2 FQGTGA. This CDR3 region has 16 residues. V lost 1 base and J lost 6; bases outside the gene matches: 7. The CDR3 nucleotides read TGTGCCAGCAGCTTAATACCAGCGGGGGGGCGTGATACGCAGTATTTT. It is translated as CASSLIPAGGRDTQYF.

This chain connects TRBV30 to TRBJ2-3, with D maybe TRBD1 (5 bases). The germline V gene encodes CDR1 GTSNPN and CDR2 SVGIG (reference sequence). V lost 2 bases, J lost 1 base, and 13 bases lay in between. The CDR3 consists of 15 residues. The CDR3 DNA reads TGTGCCTGGAGTCCCGCCTGGGGCGGCACAGATACGCAGTATTTT. Translated, it gives CAWSPAWGGTDTQYF.

Remarks on this clone: One end of the junction does not line up with germline, which may come from a read error. The same CDR3 arises from other DNA sequences in this sample as well. In nucleotides, the CDR3 is TGTGCCAGCAGTTATAGCGTGAACACTGAAGCTTTCTTC. Translated, it gives CASSYSVNTEAFF. This chain links TRBV6-6 with TRBJ1-1; D gene uncertain. CDR3 length: 13 amino acids. Germline V lookup: CDR1 MNHNY, CDR2 SVGAGI (reference sequence).

The chain employs TRBV6-1 and TRBJ2-2; D is perhaps TRBD1 (6 bases). Germline V gives CDR1 MNHNS, CDR2 SASEGT. V shed 1 base and J shed 13 bases, with 13 bases lying between them. The CDR3 spans 13 residues. CDR3: CASSEVGTGRLFF. In DNA, the CDR3 is TGTGCCAGCAGTGAAGTAGGTACAGGGCGGCTGTTTTTT.

The chain recombines TRBV4-3 with TRBJ2-3, with unresolved D. The germline CDR1 and CDR2 sequences are LGHNA and YSLEER. Trimming stripped 6 bases from V and 2 bases from J, with 9 bases between. The CDR3 totals 13 residues. CDR3 nucleotide sequence: TGCGCCAGCAGTACTCGGGTCACAGATACGCAGTATTTT. Translated: CASSTRVTDTQYF.